A single sample is the source of the 3 T cell receptor beta chains below, sequenced in a study of T-cell memory formation after mild COVID-19. TCRdb itself ran the 5' RACE reads through MiXCR, one entry per CDR3 protein. This sample yields roughly 580,000 distinct CDR3 sequences, of which roughly 18% are seen a single time; more than 10% belongs to the top ten. Sequencing was performed on PBMCs or a T cell subset sorted from them (not recorded which). These receptors all stem from an adult woman who had mild COVID-19 (a few samples of this study predate the infection). Cell type and time point are not known.

The J gene is TRBJ2-1, the V gene TRBV20-1; D perhaps matches TRBD2 (6 bases). The CDR3 covers 15 residues. Germline CDR1 and CDR2: DFQATT and SNEGSKA (reference sequence). Trimming cost V 6 bases and J 6 bases, with 21 bases left between them. CDR3 in amino acids: CSAFLRLDWGNEQFF. CDR3 nucleotides: TGCAGTGCCTTCCTCCGACTAGACTGGGGCAATGAGCAGTTCTTC.

The chain has TRBV4-2 and TRBJ1-1, with D unclear. Germline loops: CDR1 LGHNA, CDR2 YNFKEQ. This CDR3 comprises 12 residues. Trimming pared 2 bases from V and 7 bases from J, leaving 8 bases between. The CDR3 coding sequence is TGTGCCAGCAGCCAAATTGGATTTGAAGCTTTCTTT. Protein: CASSQIGFEAFF.

This clonotype was counted ten times or more. The rearrangement joins TRBV7-9 to TRBJ2-2; D is ambiguous. Trimming cost V 2 bases and J 0 bases, with 10 bases left between them. Germline V gives CDR1 SEHNR, CDR2 FQNEAQ (reference sequence). CDR3 length equals 16 residues. In DNA form, the CDR3 reads TGTGCCAGCAGCTTACTCCCCACAGCGAACACCGGGGAGCTGTTTTTT. It is translated as CASSLLPTANTGELFF. Complete variable domain (other parts from reference TRBV7-9 and TRBJ2-2): DTGVSQNPRHKITKRGQNVTFRCDPISEHNRLYWYRQTLGQGPEFLTYFQNEAQLEKSRLLSDRFSAERPKGSFSTLEIQRTEQGDSAMYLCASSLLPTANTGELFFGEGSRLTVL.